This T cell receptor beta chain was sequenced during a study of blood T cell repertoires in COVID-19 (TCRdb year 2020). Regarding the research as a whole: The collaborator samples originated in the United States, Italy and Spain and spanned the acute and convalescent phases of COVID-19. The repertoires were released in a freely available public database meant as a resource for research on the immune response to SARS-CoV-2. Where available, HLA class I and class II types were taken from metadata supplied by the sample provider and were not determined by assay-based typing. Samples came from the ongoing ImmuneRACE study (first 160 participants) plus 1,254 subjects from 6 global collaborators. A de-identified subject ID, COVID-19 status, age in years and sex were almost always included in the sample metadata. The prospective study material was composed of cDNA or gDNA derived from T cells, B-cell-depleted T cells, or PBMCs. Subjects who had been exposed to COVID-19, were actively infected with it, or had recovered from it provided the deeply sampled blood TCRbeta repertoires that made up the dataset.

Findings and caveats that apply to the study as a whole: The amount of clinical and demographic metadata varied by source and participant and was provided uncurated.

The immunoSEQ Assay, a bias-controlled multiplex PCR, was used to amplify TCRbeta CDR3 regions from genomic DNA. The study's processing was this. The number of nucleated cells in each sample was estimated by amplification of reference gene primers within the assay. To quantify the absolute abundance of each unique TCRbeta CDR3 rearrangement, sequence reads were collapsed and filtered. For each sample, productive Simpson clonality was calculated as the square root of Simpson's diversity index across productive rearrangements. What TCRdb holds here is the immuneACCESS table cut down to in-frame rearrangements. Part of the clones is not present; checked against another copy, under half of the missing clones reflect an unresolved V gene, and the others are unexplained. V and J calls and clone size are as listed in that table; D and trimming were resolved from the DNA. The sample table lists about 160,000 clones, around 85% of them with a count of one. The top ten constitute roughly 5.7% of the sample.

The CDR3 runs 16 residues from the cysteine to the phenylalanine. The read is trimmed to its CDR3 DNA, 48 bases read in frame from base 1. Germline trimming: 5 bases from V, 10 bases from J; junction bases outside gene matches: 13. Via the germline V gene (reference sequence), CDR1 is MNHEY and CDR2 SMNVEV. In the prospective study, participants were about 18 to 95 years old, resided in approximately 25 geographic areas of the United States, and were enrolled through a virtual design. To assign participants to cohorts, the prospective study relied on clinical history that participants themselves reported in a screening survey and a study questionnaire. In the prospective study, mobile phlebotomists collected whole blood, serum and a nasopharyngeal or oropharyngeal swab from each participant. Participants in the prospective study had the option to provide additional blood draws and questionnaires over a roughly 2-month period. Before DNA extraction, prospective study blood samples were shipped either frozen or at room temperature.

Comment on this clone: It lacks a known antigen. Per-base quality was not reported, and no clone a single base away is much larger than it.

The V gene is TRBV27 and the J gene is TRBJ1-6; TRBD1 fits 8 bases in the junction. Specimen: PBMCs or T cells enriched from blood (not recorded which). The origin of this receptor is a woman aged 40 to 55 with acute COVID-19. The bases are TGTGCCAGCAGTCCACTTGGGGGACAGGCGAACTCACCCCTCCACTTT. Its protein reads: CASSPLGGQANSPLHF.